The source of this T cell receptor (beta chain) is a study of tumor and adjacent non-tumor tissue in lung cancer. Study context: Stage I to III disease affected about nine men and roughly five women aged roughly 31 to 76. Some 4.1 million productive TCRbeta reads were obtained per sample on average.

After removal of 6 bases from V and 8 bases from J, the junction contained 10 bases not matched to a gene. This CDR3 region has 15 residues. Germline V gene data show CDR1 as DFQATT and CDR2 as SNEGSKA (reference sequence). TCRbeta libraries were built with three rounds of nested PCR, modified from ARM-PCR. TCRdb fed the multiplex PCR reads into MiXCR, producing one record per CDR3 protein. The repertoire holds roughly 120,000 distinct CDR3 sequences, 60% to 65% seen once, with roughly 20% in the top ten. RNA was extracted from bulk tissue without any cell sorting. This non-tumor lung sample came from over 3 cm beyond the tumor edge. This clonotype was seen many times.

This clonotype was obtained from a man in his 60s with non-small cell lung cancer. The sequencing sample was made of distant non-tumor lung tissue. This rearrangement joins TRBV20-1 to TRBJ2-1; 13 bases are shared with TRBD2. CDR3 region: CSADRTSGRGDEQFF. CDR3 sequence (DNA): TGCAGTGCCGATAGGACTAGCGGGAGAGGGGATGAGCAGTTCTTC.